This T cell receptor (beta chain) is from a study of blood T cells in healthy people across ages. CDR3 length: 14 amino acids. Per germline, CDR1 DFQATT and CDR2 SNEGSKA (reference sequence). The ends were cut back, 5 bases at V and 0 bases at J, with 13 bases in the middle. Through a sample-barcoded 5' primer and a J-beta primer mix, a second PCR was run for roughly 7 to 11 cycles. TCRdb recomputed calls from the 5' RACE reads with MiXCR, one row per CDR3 protein. The sample has under 1 million distinct CDR3 sequences; roughly 44% are singletons. On this clonotype itself: The antigen is not known.

Overall study findings and caveats: Higher diversity, along with more naive CD4+ cells, distinguished long-lived donors from aged donors. For the donors, CMV status was unknown and possibly confounded expanded clonotype changes.

The people who gave samples were healthy Caucasians from Russia, aged about 6 to 95. Samples each had at least 5 micrograms of total RNA extracted. Material for sequencing was blood. The source of this sequence is a man aged 55 to 70 in good health. This chain joins TRBV20-1 and TRBJ1-2, with a tentative D call TRBD1 (5 bases). The CDR3: CSAGRGPTNYGYTF. CDR3 nucleotides: TGCAGTGCTGGTCGGGGACCGACTAACTATGGCTACACCTTC.